This TCR beta chain emerged from a study of CD8 T cells in Susac syndrome. An amount of RNA that ranged from roughly 0.5 to 1 ug was reverse transcribed with random hexamers. One entry per CDR3 protein, called by TCRdb with MiXCR from the immunoSEQ multiplex PCR reads. The sample yields 150,000 to 200,000 distinct CDR3 sequences, about 90% seen once. The sequenced target, TCR beta, came from blood CD8+ and CD4+ T cells. The control participants were healthy donors, and these controls were matched with respect to both age and sex. TEMRA cells were FACS-enriched, unlike CD8+ and CD4+ T cells, which were negatively isolated. The sequenced sample consisted of CD4+ T cells from PBMCs. This TCR was recovered from a human donor in good health.

The CDR3 DNA is TGTGCCAGCAGTGCAAACACTGAAGCTTTCTTT. Its protein product is CASSANTEAFF. The chain is built from TRBV6-5 and TRBJ1-1; D call uncertain. Trimming took 5 bases from V and 2 from J, leaving 3 bases between them. This CDR3 has 11 amino acids. The germline gives CDR1 MNHEY, CDR2 SVGAGI.